This T cell receptor (beta chain) was captured in a study of beta chain features in type 1 diabetes. Study-wide results and limits: Shorter TCRB CDR3s, moderately but significantly so, marked every one of the four CD4+ subsets in Type 1 diabetes patients. Healthy donors had naive, central memory and Treg TCRB repertoires that appeared less similar than those seen among patients.

The entirety of the isolated RNA underwent reverse transcription, so expressed TCRB transcripts were sequenced. TCRdb's table, derived via immunoSEQ multiplex PCR, lists solely in-frame clones and lacks some. This sample has 400,000 or so clones, with 8.5% to 10% found just once. A few counts support this clone. No antigen is known for it. This receptor was identified in a man aged 30-40 years with type 1 diabetes. The sample comprised central memory CD4+ T cells from blood.

The CDR3 DNA sequence: TGTGCCAGCAGGCGACAGGAGAAGGGGTACTATGGCTACACCTTC. This codes for CASRRQEKGYYGYTF. J is TRBJ1-2 and V is TRBV2, with a tentative D call TRBD1 (6 bases). This CDR3 is 15 amino acids long. V was trimmed by 6 bases and J by 3 bases, leaving 17 bases between them. CDR1 is SNHLY and CDR2 is FYNNEI in the germline V gene.